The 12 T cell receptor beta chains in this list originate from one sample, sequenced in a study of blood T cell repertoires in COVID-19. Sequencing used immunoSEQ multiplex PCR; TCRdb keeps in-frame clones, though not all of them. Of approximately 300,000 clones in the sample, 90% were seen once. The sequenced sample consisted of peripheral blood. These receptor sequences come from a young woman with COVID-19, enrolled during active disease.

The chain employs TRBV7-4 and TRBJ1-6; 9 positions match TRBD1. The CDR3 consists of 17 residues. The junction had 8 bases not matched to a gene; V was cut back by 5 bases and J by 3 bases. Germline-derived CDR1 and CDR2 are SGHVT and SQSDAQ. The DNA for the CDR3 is TGTGCCAGCAGCGTAAGGACAGGGGTGAACTATAATTCACCCCTCCACTTT. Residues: CASSVRTGVNYNSPLHF.

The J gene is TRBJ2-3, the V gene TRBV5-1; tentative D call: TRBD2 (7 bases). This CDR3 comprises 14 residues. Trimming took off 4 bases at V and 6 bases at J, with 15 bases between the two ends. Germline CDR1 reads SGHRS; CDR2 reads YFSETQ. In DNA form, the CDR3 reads TGCGCCAGCAGCCGGGGGCGGGAGCTTGATACGCAGTATTTT. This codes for CASSRGRELDTQYF.

The CDR3 DNA reads as TGTGCCAGCAAGGGACAGGGCTCCTACAATGAGCAGTTCTTC. Translation gives CASKGQGSYNEQFF. The chain recombines TRBV21-1 with TRBJ2-1; the table's D call TRBD1 went unverified against the DNA. TRBV21-1 is annotated as a pseudogene. The CDR3 consists of 14 residues.

For the CDR3, the DNA is TGTGCCAGCAGTCGGACAGTATTCCACGAGCAGTACTTC. It yields the protein CASSRTVFHEQYF. The V gene is TRBV12-3 or TRBV12-4, the J gene TRBJ2-7, with D tentatively TRBD1 (6 bases). The CDR3 sequence is 13 residues long. V lost 5 bases and J 5 bases, leaving 13 bases between the germline ends.

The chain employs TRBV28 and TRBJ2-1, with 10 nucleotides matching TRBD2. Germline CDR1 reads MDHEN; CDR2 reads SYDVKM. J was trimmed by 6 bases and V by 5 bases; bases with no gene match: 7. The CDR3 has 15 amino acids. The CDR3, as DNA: TGTGCCAGCAGTCTGTGGCTAGCGGGAGTCAATGAGCAGTTCTTC. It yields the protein CASSLWLAGVNEQFF.

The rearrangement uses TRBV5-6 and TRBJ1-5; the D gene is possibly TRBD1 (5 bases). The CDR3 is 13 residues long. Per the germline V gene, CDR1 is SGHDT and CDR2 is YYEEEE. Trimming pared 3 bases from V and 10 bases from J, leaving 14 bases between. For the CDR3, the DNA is TGTGCCAGCAGCTCGGCTGGGGGGACCCCCCAGCATTTT. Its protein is CASSSAGGTPQHF.

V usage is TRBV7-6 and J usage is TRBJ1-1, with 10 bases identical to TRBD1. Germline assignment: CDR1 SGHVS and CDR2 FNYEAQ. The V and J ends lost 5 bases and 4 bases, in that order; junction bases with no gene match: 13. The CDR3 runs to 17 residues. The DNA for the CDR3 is TGTGCCAGCAGCCTAGGGACAGGGGCGAATGCGGGCACTGAAGCTTTCTTT. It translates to CASSLGTGANAGTEAFF.

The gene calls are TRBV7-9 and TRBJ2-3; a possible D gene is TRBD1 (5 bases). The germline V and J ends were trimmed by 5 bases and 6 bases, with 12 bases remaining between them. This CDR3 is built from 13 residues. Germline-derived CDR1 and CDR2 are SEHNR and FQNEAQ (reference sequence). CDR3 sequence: CASSPKGPDTQYF. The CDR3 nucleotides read TGTGCCAGCAGCCCTAAGGGGCCGGATACGCAGTATTTT.

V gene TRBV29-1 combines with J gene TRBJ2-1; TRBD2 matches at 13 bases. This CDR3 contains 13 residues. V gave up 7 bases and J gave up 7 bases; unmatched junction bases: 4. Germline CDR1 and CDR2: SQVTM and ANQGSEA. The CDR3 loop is CSARTSGSNEQFF. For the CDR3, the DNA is TGCAGCGCGCGGACTAGCGGGAGTAATGAGCAGTTCTTC.

Here the CDR3 reads CATSRAYEEGNTIYF. The CDR3 region has the DNA TGTGCCACCAGCAGAGCCTACGAAGAAGGAAACACCATATATTTT. This chain connects TRBV15 to TRBJ1-3; D gene ambiguous. The V end was cut by 1 base, the J end by 4 bases, with 11 bases between. Germline CDR1 reads LNHNV; CDR2 reads YYDKDF (reference sequence). The CDR3 is made up of 15 amino acids. Using reference TRBV15 and TRBJ1-3 for the parts outside the CDR3, the full variable domain is DAMVIQNPRYQVTQFGKPVTLSCSQTLNHNVMYWYQQKSSQAPKLLFHYYDKDFNNEADTPDNFQSRRPNTSFCFLDIRSPGLGDTAMYLCATSRAYEEGNTIYFGEGSWLTVV.

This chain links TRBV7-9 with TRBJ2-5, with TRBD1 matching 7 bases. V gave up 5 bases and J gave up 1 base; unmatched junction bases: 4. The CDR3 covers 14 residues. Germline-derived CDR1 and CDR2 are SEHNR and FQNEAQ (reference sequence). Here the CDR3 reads CASSPDRTQETQYF. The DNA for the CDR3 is TGTGCCAGCAGCCCGGACAGGACCCAAGAGACCCAGTACTTC.

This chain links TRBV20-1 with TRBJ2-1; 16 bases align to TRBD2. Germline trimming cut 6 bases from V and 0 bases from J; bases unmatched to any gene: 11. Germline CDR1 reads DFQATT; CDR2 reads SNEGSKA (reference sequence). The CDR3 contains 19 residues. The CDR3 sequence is CSASVGLAGGRSSYNEQFF. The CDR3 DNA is TGCAGTGCAAGTGTGGGACTAGCGGGAGGGCGGAGCTCCTACAATGAGCAGTTCTTC.